These 2 T cell receptor beta chains were all obtained from the same sample, sequenced in a study of beta chain features in type 1 diabetes. The isolated RNA, all of it, was reverse transcribed, so expressed TCRB transcripts were what got sequenced. Produced via immunoSEQ multiplex PCR; TCRdb's table is partial and in-frame only. Of around 320,000 clones detected, approximately 14% appear once; the ten largest clones hold 5.5% to 7.5%. The specimen sequenced was central memory CD4+ T cells from blood. The receptors stem from a man aged 30 to 39 in good health.

V is TRBV30 and J is TRBJ1-1; D perhaps matches TRBD1 (6 bases). V dropped 1 base and J dropped 0 bases, with 12 bases sitting between them. The germline CDR1 and CDR2 sequences are GTSNPN and SVGIG (reference sequence). The CDR3 is 15 amino acids. The CDR3 sequence is CAWSELRGMNTEAFF. The CDR3 DNA reads as TGTGCCTGGAGTGAGCTTAGGGGGATGAACACTGAAGCTTTCTTT.

This clone has only a few counts. This sequence joins TRBV5-4 and TRBJ2-1; D remains ambiguous. Germline V gene data show CDR1 as SGHNT and CDR2 as YYREEE (reference sequence). The germline V and J ends were trimmed by 0 bases and 7 bases, with 14 bases remaining between them. The CDR3 contains 15 residues. The CDR3 bases are TGTGCCAGCAGCTTGGAAGCAGGTGAATTGAATGAGCAGTTCTTC. Protein sequence: CASSLEAGELNEQFF.